This section outlines one T cell receptor (beta chain) sequence together with its context. What it binds is not known. This record belongs to a study of CD8+CD57+ T cells in acquired aplastic anemia. Turning to the study itself: Sorted CD4+ plus CD8+ cells gave DNA averaging roughly 3.2 ug. Approximately 11 million reads were obtained on average for healthy donor CD4+ cells. Study-level findings and limits: Patients did not significantly differ from controls in CD8+ Simpson's diversity. The same twenty-nine CD8+ CDR3 sequences occurred in patients and in controls.

Using genomic DNA as the template, TCR beta VDJ and CDR3 profiling was carried out. TCRdb fed the reads into MiXCR, producing one record per CDR3 protein. Among over 200,000 distinct CDR3 sequences listed, over 60% were seen once. V shed 0 bases and J shed 2 bases, with 19 bases lying between them. Germline V gives CDR1 SGDLS, CDR2 YYNGEE. This CDR3 contains 18 residues. The chain has TRBV9 and TRBJ2-3, with unresolved D. The sample consisted of sorted CD4+, CD8+, or CD8+CD57+ T cells (not recorded which) from PBMCs. The receptor's source is a human donor in good health. The CDR3 DNA follows: TGTGCCAGCAGCGTAGCGGGTTGGGGATGGGTTACCACAGATACGCAGTATTTT. Protein: CASSVAGWGWVTTDTQYF.